This entry features one T cell receptor beta chain sequence. These data originate in a study of blood T cell repertoires in COVID-19. For the study at large: Acute and convalescent COVID-19 specimens originated in the United States, Italy and Spain. Nucleic acid was either cDNA or gDNA, and it came from T cells, B-cell-depleted T cells, or PBMCs.

As originally analysed: Reference gene primer amplification gave nucleated cell count estimates. Profiled with immunoSEQ multiplex PCR; TCRdb holds only in-frame clones, not every one. V and J calls plus clone size are reproduced from that table; the DNA served to infer D and trimming. The sample records about 380,000 clones, 85% being singletons. Sequenced material: peripheral blood. This TCR was recovered from a woman between 18 and 30 years old with acute or convalescent COVID-19.

For the CDR3, the DNA is TGTGCCAGCAGCCCACTACAGGGAGGGACTGAAGCTTTCTTT. Residues: CASSPLQGGTEAFF. The J gene is TRBJ1-1, the V gene TRBV9; D is possibly TRBD1 (6 bases). The CDR3 sequence is 14 residues long. From germline, CDR1 is SGDLS and CDR2 YYNGEE. Trimming stripped 4 bases from V and 5 bases from J, with 15 bases between.